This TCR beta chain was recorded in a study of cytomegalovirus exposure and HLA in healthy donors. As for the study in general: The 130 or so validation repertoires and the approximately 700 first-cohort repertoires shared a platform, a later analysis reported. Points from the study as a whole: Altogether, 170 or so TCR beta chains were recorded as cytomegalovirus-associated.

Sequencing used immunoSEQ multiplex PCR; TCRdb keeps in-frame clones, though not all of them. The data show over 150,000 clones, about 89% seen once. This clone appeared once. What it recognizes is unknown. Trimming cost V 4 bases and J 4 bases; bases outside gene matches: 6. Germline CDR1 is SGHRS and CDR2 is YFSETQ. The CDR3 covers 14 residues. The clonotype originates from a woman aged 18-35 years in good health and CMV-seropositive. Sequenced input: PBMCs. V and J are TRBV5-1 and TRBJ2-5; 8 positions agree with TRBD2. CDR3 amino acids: CASSPAGVIETQYF. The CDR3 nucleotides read TGCGCCAGCAGCCCAGCGGGGGTAATAGAGACCCAGTACTTC.